This T cell receptor (beta chain) originates from a study of T cell responses to AZD1222 COVID-19 vaccine. The overall study: Second doses at about 4 or about 12 weeks were pooled. Study findings and constraints: The peak T cell response came first, and repertoires were sampled only after it. An increase in Spike-specific TCR breadth and depth was observed after two AZD1222 doses. Among those given AZD1222, only five or six were seropositive at baseline.

A remark on this clone: The antigen is unknown.

The germline V and J ends were trimmed by 0 bases and 11 bases, with 11 bases remaining between them. In germline, CDR1 is SGHAT, CDR2 FQNNGV. This CDR3 has 12 residues. Clones were sequenced by immunoSEQ multiplex PCR, and TCRdb holds only the in-frame ones, with some missing. Here the sample spans 100,000 or so clones, around nine tenths being singletons. The source material was peripheral blood, sampled on day 0 of AZD1222 vaccination. This clonotype was obtained from an adult in good health. V and J are TRBV11-2 and TRBJ2-7; D might be TRBD2 (6 bases). The CDR3 sequence: CASSLDGTGEYF. In DNA, the CDR3 is TGTGCCAGCAGCTTAGATGGGACGGGGGAGTACTTC.